These 26 T cell receptor beta chains were all obtained from the same sample, sequenced in a study of blood T cell repertoires in COVID-19. Generated by immunoSEQ multiplex PCR, the TCRdb table keeps only in-frame clones and is missing some. The sample records around 200,000 clones, 85% to 90% being singletons. The sample consisted of PBMCs or T cells enriched from blood (not recorded which). Receptors originate from a man aged 25-40 years who had recovered from COVID-19.

This sequence joins TRBV11-1 and TRBJ2-7, with TRBD1 matching 9 bases. This CDR3 comprises 16 residues. CDR1 is SGHAT, CDR2 FQDESV, per germline (reference sequence). Germline trimming cut 5 bases from V and 2 bases from J; bases unmatched to any gene: 10. The CDR3 region is CASSVPKGTGTYEQYF. The CDR3 DNA reads as TGTGCCAGCAGCGTTCCCAAGGGGACAGGGACCTACGAGCAGTACTTC.

The V gene is TRBV24-1, the J gene TRBJ2-1, with D perhaps matching TRBD1 (5 bases). Germline CDR1 and CDR2: KGHDR and SFDVKD. This CDR3 comprises 16 residues. V was cut by 4 bases and J by 0 bases, with 12 bases left in between. This chain's CDR3 is CATSESRASSYNEQFF. In DNA, the CDR3 is TGTGCCACCAGTGAGTCCAGGGCGAGCTCCTACAATGAGCAGTTCTTC.

The chain is built from TRBV19 and TRBJ2-2; 10 nucleotides agree with TRBD2. The CDR3 runs 14 residues. J gave up 5 bases and V 7 bases, and 4 bases lay outside the gene matches. CDR1 is LNHDA and CDR2 is SQIVND in the germline V gene (reference sequence). Here the CDR3 DNA reads TGTGCCAGTACCCCGGGACTAGCGACCGGGGAGCTGTTTTTT. This gives the protein CASTPGLATGELFF.

The chain employs TRBV7-2 and TRBJ1-1; D might be TRBD1 (5 bases). V lost 1 base and J 1 base, leaving 13 bases between the germline ends. CDR1 is SGHTA, CDR2 FQGNSA, per germline. The CDR3 consists of 16 residues. The CDR3 sequence is CASSLEGFGGNTEAFF. The CDR3 DNA sequence: TGTGCCAGCAGCTTAGAAGGGTTCGGGGGGAACACTGAAGCTTTCTTT.

This clone was recorded once. The chain uses TRBV11-3 and TRBJ2-7, with D possibly being TRBD2 (5 bases). There are 13 residues in the CDR3. Germline V lookup: CDR1 SGHNT, CDR2 YENEEA. V was cut by 1 base and J by 4 bases, with 8 bases left in between. CDR3 residues: CASSLVPGYEQYF. CDR3 nucleotide sequence: TGTGCCAGCAGCTTAGTTCCGGGGTACGAGCAGTACTTC.

The rearrangement joins TRBV29-1 to TRBJ2-1, with no clear D. Trimming removed 2 bases from V and 0 bases from J, with 11 bases in between. CDR3 length equals 15 residues. Germline CDR1 is SQVTM and CDR2 is ANQGSEA. The CDR3 DNA follows: TGCAGCGTTGAACCCGCGGATAGCTCCTACAATGAGCAGTTCTTC. As protein: CSVEPADSSYNEQFF.

V is TRBV29-1 and J is TRBJ2-6, with unresolved D. CDR3 size: 13 residues. V was clipped by 5 bases and J by 2 bases, with 7 bases between them. Germline V CDR1 and CDR2: SQVTM, ANQGSEA. The CDR3 reads CSVPLPGANVLTF. In DNA, the CDR3 is TGCAGCGTTCCACTCCCTGGGGCCAACGTCCTGACTTTC.

This chain joins TRBV6-2 or TRBV6-3 and TRBJ1-1, with a possible D match to TRBD1 (6 bases). Per the germline V gene, CDR1 is MNHEY and CDR2 is SVGEGT. Trimming took off 6 bases at V and 0 bases at J, with 14 bases between the two ends. The CDR3 covers 15 residues. The DNA of the CDR3 is TGTGCCAGCAGCAACGGACAGATCATGAACACTGAAGCTTTCTTT. As protein: CASSNGQIMNTEAFF.

CDR3 sequence (DNA): TGTGCCAGCAGCCCGCCCGGGACTAGCGGGGGGCCAGGAGATACGCAGTATTTT. Amino acid sequence: CASSPPGTSGGPGDTQYF. The rearrangement joins TRBV7-9 to TRBJ2-3; TRBD2 aligns across 15 bases. Germline V gene data show CDR1 as SEHNR and CDR2 as FQNEAQ (reference sequence). The CDR3 extends over 18 amino acids. Germline trimming cut 5 bases from V and 5 bases from J; bases unmatched to any gene: 11. The full variable domain, rest sourced from reference TRBV7-9 and TRBJ2-3, is DTGVSQNPRHKITKRGQNVTFRCDPISEHNRLYWYRQTLGQGPEFLTYFQNEAQLEKSRLLSDRFSAERPKGSFSTLEIQRTEQGDSAMYLCASSPPGTSGGPGDTQYFGPGTRLTVL.

In this sample, this clone turned up once. The chain recombines TRBV4-3 with TRBJ2-5; possibly TRBD1 for D (5 bases). The germline V gene has CDR1 LGHNA and CDR2 YSLEER. The CDR3 is 15 amino acids. Trimming took off 1 base at V and 1 base at J, with 10 bases between the two ends. CDR3 bases: TGCGCCAGCAGCCAAGTCCCGACAGCCCAAGAGACCCAGTACTTC. Protein sequence: CASSQVPTAQETQYF.

In DNA, the CDR3 is TGTGCCAGCAGCTTGGACAGGGGAGACGAGCAGTACTTC. The encoded protein is CASSLDRGDEQYF. The rearrangement joins TRBV11-2 to TRBJ2-7; 9 bases map to TRBD1. The V gene's germline CDR1 is SGHAT and CDR2 FQNNGV. The CDR3 has 13 residues. V lost 3 bases and J lost 5; bases outside the gene matches: 2. The full variable domain, rest sourced from reference TRBV11-2 and TRBJ2-7, is EAGVAQSPRYKIIEKRQSVAFWCNPISGHATLYWYQQILGQGPKLLIQFQNNGVVDDSQLPKDRFSAERLKGVDSTLKIQPAKLEDSAVYLCASSLDRGDEQYFGPGTRLTVT.

This clone was counted a single time. The chain recombines TRBV6-5 with TRBJ2-7; TRBD1 matches at 7 bases. This CDR3 contains 13 residues. The V and J ends lost 9 bases and 2 bases, in that order; junction bases with no gene match: 7. Germline V lookup: CDR1 MNHEY, CDR2 SVGAGI. The chain's CDR3 is CASQTTGAYEQYF. The CDR3 bases are TGTGCCAGTCAAACTACAGGGGCCTACGAGCAGTACTTC.

This chain uses TRBV12-3 or TRBV12-4 with TRBJ2-7, with a tentative D call TRBD2 (6 bases). CDR3 length: 13 amino acids. Trimming cost V 2 bases and J 3 bases, with 8 bases left between them. The CDR3 reads CASSLTGSYEQYF. CDR3 sequence (DNA): TGTGCCAGCAGTTTAACCGGGAGCTACGAGCAGTACTTC.

The genes are TRBV19 and TRBJ2-7; TRBD1 matches 7 bases. Per germline, CDR1 LNHDA and CDR2 SQIVND (reference sequence). Trimming took 7 bases from V and 6 from J; bases not matched to a gene: 12. The CDR3 is made up of 14 amino acids. The CDR3, as DNA: TGTGCCAGTACCCCCCTCGACAGGGCCGGCGAGCAGTACTTC. Protein: CASTPLDRAGEQYF.

The rearrangement joins TRBV13 to TRBJ2-5; TRBD2 aligns across 8 bases. The CDR3 is 15 residues long. CDR1 is PRHDT, CDR2 FYEKMQ, per germline (reference sequence). J was trimmed by 5 bases and V by 0 bases; bases with no gene match: 5. The CDR3 region is CASSLGRGGRETQYF. The CDR3 DNA reads TGTGCCAGCAGCTTAGGACGGGGGGGCCGGGAGACCCAGTACTTC.

The V and J genes are TRBV2 and TRBJ2-1; 13 nucleotides align to TRBD2. This CDR3 region has 14 residues. The V gene's germline CDR1 is SNHLY and CDR2 FYNNEI. V gave up 5 bases and J gave up 7 bases; unmatched junction bases: 2. The CDR3 sequence is CASSWTSGSNEQFF. CDR3 in DNA: TGTGCCAGCAGTTGGACTAGCGGGAGTAATGAGCAGTTCTTC.

The chain couples TRBV6-5 to TRBJ2-7, with TRBD2 identical over 9 bases. The CDR3 is made up of 13 amino acids. Germline values: CDR1 MNHEY, CDR2 SVGAGI. V dropped 5 bases and J dropped 5; count of bases not matched to a gene: 4. The CDR3 is CASSIGLANEQYF. CDR3 DNA: TGTGCCAGCAGTATCGGACTAGCGAACGAGCAGTACTTC.

The V gene is TRBV9, the J gene TRBJ2-2; 7 positions agree with TRBD2. J gave up 5 bases and V 0 bases, and 4 bases lay outside the gene matches. The CDR3 loop spans 15 amino acids. The germline V gene encodes CDR1 SGDLS and CDR2 YYNGEE. DNA for the CDR3: TGTGCCAGCAGCGTAGGTTCTAGCGGAACCGGGGAGCTGTTTTTT. It is translated as CASSVGSSGTGELFF.

The chain uses TRBV5-4 and TRBJ2-1; 11 bases are shared with TRBD2. Looked up from germline, CDR1 is SGHNT and CDR2 is YYREEE (reference sequence). V was clipped by 4 bases and J by 9 bases; unmatched bases: 12. The CDR3 contains 16 residues. CDR3 region: CASSPHSGGVRGEQFF. The CDR3 DNA reads TGTGCCAGCAGCCCCCATAGCGGGGGGGTTCGAGGTGAGCAGTTCTTC.

This rearrangement joins TRBV29-1 to TRBJ2-3; the D gene is possibly TRBD2 (5 bases). Germline loops: CDR1 SQVTM, CDR2 ANQGSEA. V lost 7 bases and J lost 4, with 12 bases in between. The CDR3 loop spans 12 amino acids. The CDR3 loop is CSASPEADTQYF. CDR3 nucleotide sequence: TGCAGCGCCTCCCCGGAGGCAGATACGCAGTATTTT.

The chain uses TRBV3-1 (or the pseudogene TRBV3-2) and TRBJ1-6, with TRBD1 matching 8 bases. Germline V gene data show CDR1 as LGHDT and CDR2 as YNNKEL (reference sequence). J was trimmed by 7 bases and V by 1 base; bases with no gene match: 3. The CDR3 is made up of 15 amino acids. Here the CDR3 reads CASSQGTGRNSPLHF. The CDR3 DNA reads TGTGCCAGCAGCCAAGGGACAGGGCGGAATTCACCCCTCCACTTT.

The rearrangement links TRBV2 to TRBJ1-5; TRBD1 matches at 10 bases. This CDR3 region has 13 residues. V trimming: 6 bases; J trimming: 6 bases; junction bases outside the gene matches: 2. The germline V gene encodes CDR1 SNHLY and CDR2 FYNNEI. For the CDR3, the DNA is TGTGCCAGCAGGGGACAGGGGATTCAGCCCCAGCATTTT. As protein: CASRGQGIQPQHF.

The chain is built from TRBV18 and TRBJ2-7; possible D gene TRBD1, 6 bases. The germline V and J ends were trimmed by 3 bases and 3 bases, with 12 bases remaining between them. The CDR3 has 14 residues. Germline V lookup: CDR1 KGHSH, CDR2 LQKENI. CDR3 sequence: CASSPTGPGYEQYF. Here the CDR3 DNA reads TGTGCCAGCTCACCGACAGGACCAGGCTACGAGCAGTACTTC. The variable domain in full, completed from reference TRBV18 and TRBJ2-7, reads NAGVMQNPRHLVRRRGQEARLRCSPMKGHSHVYWYRQLPEEGLKFMVYLQKENIIDESGMPKERFSAEFPKEGPSILRIQQVVRGDSAAYFCASSPTGPGYEQYFGPGTRLTVT.

The V call is TRBV19, the J call TRBJ2-3; TRBD1 matches at 7 bases. Germline V gives CDR1 LNHDA, CDR2 SQIVND (reference sequence). The ends lost 4 bases at V and 3 bases at J; junction bases unmatched: 4. This CDR3 is built from 14 residues. CDR3 sequence (DNA): TGTGCCAGTAGTAACAGGGGTTTAACAGATACGCAGTATTTT. This sequence encodes CASSNRGLTDTQYF.

V and J are TRBV5-1 and TRBJ2-3, with TRBD2 identical over 13 bases. The CDR3 loop spans 17 amino acids. With 3 bases clipped from V and 1 base from J, the junction kept 5 bases outside the gene matches. Germline CDR1 and CDR2: SGHRS and YFSETQ. The CDR3 region has the DNA TGCGCCAGCAGCTGCCGGGGACTAGCGGGGTGCACAGATACGCAGTATTTT. It translates to CASSCRGLAGCTDTQYF.

The genes are TRBV27 and TRBJ2-5; perhaps TRBD2 as D (7 bases). Looked up from germline, CDR1 is MNHEY and CDR2 is SMNVEV (reference sequence). This CDR3 region has 14 residues. V was clipped by 4 bases and J by 6 bases, with 15 bases between them. The DNA for the CDR3 is TGTGCCAGCAGTTGGGGGGCGGGGGACCAGACCCAGTACTTC. It encodes CASSWGAGDQTQYF.